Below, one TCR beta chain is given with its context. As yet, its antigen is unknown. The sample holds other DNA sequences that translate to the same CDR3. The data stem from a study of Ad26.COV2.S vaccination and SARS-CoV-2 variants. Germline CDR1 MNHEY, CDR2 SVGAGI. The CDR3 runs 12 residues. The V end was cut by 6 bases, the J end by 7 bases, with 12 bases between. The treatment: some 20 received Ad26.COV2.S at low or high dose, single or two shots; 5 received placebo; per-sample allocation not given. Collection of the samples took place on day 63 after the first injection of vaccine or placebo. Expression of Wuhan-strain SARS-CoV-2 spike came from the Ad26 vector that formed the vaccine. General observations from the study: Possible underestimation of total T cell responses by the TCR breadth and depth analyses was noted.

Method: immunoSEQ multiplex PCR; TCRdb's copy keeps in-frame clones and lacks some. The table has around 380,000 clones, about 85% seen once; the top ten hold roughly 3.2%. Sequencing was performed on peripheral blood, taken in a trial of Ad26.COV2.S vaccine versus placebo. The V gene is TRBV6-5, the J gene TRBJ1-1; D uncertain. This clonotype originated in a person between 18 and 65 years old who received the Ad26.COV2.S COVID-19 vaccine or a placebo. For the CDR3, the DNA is TGTGCCAGCAGCTACAGTGGTTTTGAAGCTTTCTTT. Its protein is CASSYSGFEAFF.